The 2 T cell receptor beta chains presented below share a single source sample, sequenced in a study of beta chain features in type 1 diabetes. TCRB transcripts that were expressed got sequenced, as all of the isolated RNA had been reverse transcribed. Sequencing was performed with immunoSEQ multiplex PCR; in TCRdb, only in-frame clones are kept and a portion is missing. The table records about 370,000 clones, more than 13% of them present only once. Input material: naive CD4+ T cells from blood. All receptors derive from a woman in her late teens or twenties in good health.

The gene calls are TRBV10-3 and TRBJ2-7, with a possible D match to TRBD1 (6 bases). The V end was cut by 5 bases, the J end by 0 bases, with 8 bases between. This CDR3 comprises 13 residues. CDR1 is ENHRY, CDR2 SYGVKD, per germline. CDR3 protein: CAISPQGSYEQYF. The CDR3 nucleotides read TGTGCCATCAGTCCACAGGGCTCCTACGAGCAGTACTTC.

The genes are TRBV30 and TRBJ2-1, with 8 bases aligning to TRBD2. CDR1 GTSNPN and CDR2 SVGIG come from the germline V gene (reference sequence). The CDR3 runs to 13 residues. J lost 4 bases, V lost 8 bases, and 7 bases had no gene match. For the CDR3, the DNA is TGTGCCCTAGCTAGCGGGTATTACAATGAGCAGTTCTTC. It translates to CALASGYYNEQFF.